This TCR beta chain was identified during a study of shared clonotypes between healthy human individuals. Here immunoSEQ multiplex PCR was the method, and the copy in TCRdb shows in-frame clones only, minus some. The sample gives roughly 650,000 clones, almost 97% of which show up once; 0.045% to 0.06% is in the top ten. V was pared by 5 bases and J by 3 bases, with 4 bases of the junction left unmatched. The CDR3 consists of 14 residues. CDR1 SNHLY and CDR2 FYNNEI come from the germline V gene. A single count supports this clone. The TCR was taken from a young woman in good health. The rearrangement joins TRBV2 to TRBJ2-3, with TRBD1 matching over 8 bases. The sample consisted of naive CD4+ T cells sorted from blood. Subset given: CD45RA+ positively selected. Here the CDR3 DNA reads TGTGCCAGCAGTTCCGGGACAGGAACAGATACGCAGTATTTT. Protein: CASSSGTGTDTQYF.